These 18 T cell receptor beta chains were all obtained from the same sample, sequenced in a study of CD8+CD57+ T cells in acquired aplastic anemia. Those patients picked for sequencing had displayed CD8+CD57+ cell expansion on flow cytometry. TCR beta VDJ and CDR3 profiles were obtained from a genomic DNA template. One entry per CDR3 protein, called by TCRdb with MiXCR from the reads. Among more than 150,000 distinct CDR3 sequences listed, about half were seen once. The sequencing sample was made of sorted CD4+, CD8+, or CD8+CD57+ T cells (not recorded which) from PBMCs. The receptors here all came from a human donor with aplastic anemia.

The chain joins TRBV29-1 to TRBJ1-1; 8 nucleotides align to TRBD1. V shed 6 bases, J shed 11 bases, and the junction held 14 bases outside the gene matches. CDR3 length equals 13 residues. Germline CDR1 and CDR2: SQVTM and ANQGSEA. As DNA, the CDR3 is TGCAGCGTCGACCCGGGACAGGACTTTGAGGCTTTCTTT. Translating gives CSVDPGQDFEAFF.

There are many counts of this clonotype. This chain joins TRBV4-1 and TRBJ2-5, with 8 bases matching TRBD1. The V gene end was trimmed by 0 bases and the J gene end by 4 bases; junction bases not matched to a gene: 10. The CDR3 sequence is 17 residues long. Germline lookup yields CDR1 MGHRA and CDR2 YSYEKL. The CDR3 nucleotides read TGCGCCAGCAGCCAAGATTTCTACAGGGGGAGCCCAGAGACCCAGTACTTC. Translation gives CASSQDFYRGSPETQYF.

CDR3 protein: CASSAQGSSYNSPLHF. The CDR3 nucleotides are TGTGCCAGCAGCGCCCAGGGAAGTTCCTATAATTCACCCCTCCACTTT. The rearrangement uses TRBV9 and TRBJ1-6, with D possibly being TRBD1 (5 bases). Germline-derived CDR1 and CDR2 are SGDLS and YYNGEE. This CDR3 spans 16 amino acids. V lost 3 bases and J 1 base, leaving 11 bases between the germline ends.

This clonotype was picked up a small number of times. V and J are TRBV7-9 and TRBJ2-5; TRBD2 agrees at 13 bases. The length of the CDR3 is 13 residues. Germline CDR1 SEHNR, CDR2 FQNEAQ (reference sequence). The V gene end was trimmed by 10 bases and the J gene end by 10 bases; junction bases not matched to a gene: 9. CDR3 in DNA: TGTGCCACAACTAGCGGGGGGGCACGGGACCAGTACTTC. Translated: CATTSGGARDQYF.

The chain joins TRBV10-3 to TRBJ2-1; 11 nucleotides agree with TRBD1. The CDR3 has 14 residues. After removal of 7 bases from V and 8 bases from J, the junction contained 7 bases not matched to a gene. Germline V gives CDR1 ENHRY, CDR2 SYGVKD. Here the CDR3 reads CAIKRTGGRDEQFF. The CDR3 DNA is TGTGCCATCAAGAGGACAGGGGGCAGGGATGAGCAGTTCTTC.

This clonotype showed up just a few times. The chain employs TRBV28 and TRBJ1-5; 7 positions agree with TRBD1. Looked up from germline, CDR1 is MDHEN and CDR2 is SYDVKM. This CDR3 is 14 amino acids long. V trimming: 7 bases; J trimming: 5 bases; junction bases outside the gene matches: 8. The CDR3 DNA reads TGTGCCAGCATTGGCAGGGGGATTCATCAGCCCCAGCATTTT. Protein product: CASIGRGIHQPQHF.

In its sample, this clonotype was seen many times. The genes are TRBV12-5 and TRBJ1-6; 7 bases are a match to TRBD1. The length of the CDR3 is 16 residues. CDR1 is LGHNT, CDR2 FRNRAP, per germline. Trimming cost V 9 bases and J 6 bases; bases outside gene matches: 14. CDR3 protein: CASSPATGAGNSPLHF. The CDR3 nucleotides are TGTGCTAGCTCACCTGCCACAGGGGCGGGTAATTCACCCCTCCACTTT.

This clonotype was observed many times. The chain combines TRBV27 with TRBJ2-1; 7 bases align to TRBD1. This CDR3 comprises 12 residues. Germline V gene lookup returns CDR1 MNHEY and CDR2 SMNVEV (reference sequence). Losses at the gene ends were 5 bases for V and 6 bases for J; bases not matched to a gene: 1. The DNA of the CDR3 is TGTGCCAGCAGTCACAGGGGCAATGAGCAGTTCTTC. Its translation is CASSHRGNEQFF.

V usage is TRBV20-1 and J usage is TRBJ1-1; 7 positions match TRBD1. CDR1 DFQATT and CDR2 SNEGSKA come from the germline V gene (reference sequence). The CDR3 is 14 residues long. Trimming at V came to 2 bases and at J to 4 bases, leaving 7 bases not matched to a gene. CDR3 protein: CSARKGQEITEAFF. The CDR3 nucleotides are TGCAGTGCTAGAAAAGGACAGGAAATCACTGAAGCTTTCTTT.

This clonotype showed up just a few times. This chain links TRBV6-1 with TRBJ2-3; D uncertain. Germline loops: CDR1 MNHNS, CDR2 SASEGT. The CDR3 runs 14 residues. The ends were cut back, 6 bases at V and 0 bases at J, with 10 bases in the middle. CDR3 bases: TGTGCCAGCAGAACCCGAGAAAGCACAGATACGCAGTATTTT. Residues: CASRTRESTDTQYF.

The table lists this clonotype with many counts. This chain joins TRBV19 and TRBJ1-2; no reliable D call. Germline V lookup: CDR1 LNHDA, CDR2 SQIVND (reference sequence). V was cut by 4 bases and J by 2 bases, with 11 bases left in between. The CDR3 contains 14 residues. The CDR3 protein is CASSTDGVNYGYTF. The CDR3 nucleotides read TGTGCCAGTAGTACAGATGGTGTAAACTATGGCTACACCTTC.

This clonotype was seen a handful of times. The V call is TRBV5-5, the J call TRBJ2-7, with D unclear. In germline, CDR1 is SGHKS, CDR2 YYEKEE (reference sequence). CDR3 length equals 11 residues. V shed 0 bases and J shed 6 bases, with 4 bases lying between them. Here the CDR3 reads CASSLVREQYF. The CDR3 DNA follows: TGTGCCAGCAGCTTGGTTCGCGAGCAGTACTTC.

This clonotype appeared a few times. The chain joins TRBV29-1 to TRBJ1-2; D remains ambiguous. Germline loops: CDR1 SQVTM, CDR2 ANQGSEA. The CDR3 is made up of 13 amino acids. V shed 1 base and J shed 4 bases, with 10 bases lying between them. The CDR3, as DNA: TGCAGCGTTGAAGTTACAGCTTTCTATGGCTACACCTTC. Translating gives CSVEVTAFYGYTF.

This clonotype showed up just once. Germline is not matched at one junction end, which may reflect a read error. The rearrangement uses TRBV20-1 and TRBJ1-2; TRBD1 is a possible D gene (5 bases). Germline lookup yields CDR1 DFQATT and CDR2 SNEGSKA (reference sequence). The CDR3 consists of 15 residues. Here the CDR3 DNA reads TGCAGTGCCAGGGACGGCGCATCGATAACGGGTGGCTGCACCTTC. Amino acids: CSARDGASITGGCTF.

This clonotype was picked up many times. The rearrangement uses TRBV7-9 and TRBJ2-1; 7 bases match TRBD1. The trim removed 6 bases at V and 6 bases at J, leaving 5 bases unmatched. The V gene's germline CDR1 is SEHNR and CDR2 FQNEAQ (reference sequence). The CDR3 sequence is 13 residues long. CDR3 region: CASSYSGGNEQFF. The CDR3, as DNA: TGTGCCAGCAGTTACTCAGGGGGCAATGAGCAGTTCTTC.

The chain employs TRBV24-1 and TRBJ1-2; weak D call: TRBD1 (5 bases). Germline CDR1 reads KGHDR; CDR2 reads SFDVKD. There are 16 residues in the CDR3. V lost 7 bases to trimming and J lost 0 bases, with 17 bases between them. The CDR3 region is CATRGSGTETNYGYTF. The CDR3, as DNA: TGTGCCACCAGGGGATCCGGGACTGAGACTAACTATGGCTACACCTTC.

V gene TRBV7-2 combines with J gene TRBJ2-7; TRBD1 is a possible D gene (6 bases). The CDR3 runs 12 residues. The germline V gene has CDR1 SGHTA and CDR2 FQGNSA. V lost 5 bases, J lost 6 bases, and 11 bases lay in between. The CDR3 loop reads CASSPTGSEQYF. The CDR3 DNA reads TGTGCCAGCAGCCCGACAGGTAGCGAGCAGTACTTC. Together with reference TRBV7-2 and TRBJ2-7, the CDR3 gives the full variable domain: GAGVSQSPSNKVTEKGKDVELRCDPISGHTALYWYRQSLGQGLEFLIYFQGNSAPDKSGLPSDRFSAERTGGSVSTLTIQRTQQEDSAVYLCASSPTGSEQYFGPGTRLTVT.

This clonotype was seen a handful of times. The V and J genes are TRBV20-1 and TRBJ2-1; TRBD1 is a possible D gene (5 bases). The CDR3 runs to 13 residues. CDR1 is DFQATT, CDR2 SNEGSKA, per germline (reference sequence). Trimming left V 3 bases short and J 4 bases short, with 10 bases between. CDR3 sequence reads: CSASVRDYNEQFF. CDR3 nucleotides: TGCAGTGCTAGTGTCAGGGATTACAATGAGCAGTTCTTC.